The sample holds many counts of the clone carrying this T cell receptor (beta chain). Unique molecular identifier tags were affixed to discrete cDNA molecules. From the 5' RACE reads, TCRdb called clonotypes with MiXCR, one entry per CDR3 protein. The sample includes 50,000 to 60,000 distinct CDR3 sequences, approximately 10% of them seen just once. The V and J ends lost 5 bases and 6 bases respectively, with 17 bases between them. Germline V lookup: CDR1 DFQATT, CDR2 SNEGSKA (reference sequence). The CDR3 totals 14 residues. The entry originates in a study of early T cells in non-severe SARS-CoV-2 infection. Looking at the study overall: Sequencing targeted bulk RNA from unsorted whole blood, leaving chains unpaired.

The specimen sequenced was whole blood. The chain carries TRBV20-1 and TRBJ2-1; D gene ambiguous. The TCR sequence derives from an adult who was a healthcare worker with PCR-confirmed SARS-CoV-2 infection or an uninfected control (not recorded which). The chain's CDR3 is CSAQWSTSRNEQFF. CDR3 DNA sequence: TGCAGTGCTCAGTGGAGCACCAGCCGCAATGAGCAGTTCTTC.